These 18 T cell receptor beta chains were sequenced from one sample in a study of T-cell memory formation after mild COVID-19. TCRdb used MiXCR to reprocess the 5' RACE reads, holding one entry per CDR3 protein. The sample yields roughly 150,000 distinct CDR3 sequences, around 13% seen once. Sequencing input: PBMCs or a T cell subset sorted from them (not recorded which). The receptors were sampled from a man between 18 and 29 years old who had mild COVID-19 (a few samples of this study predate the infection). Cell type and time point are not known.

This sequence joins TRBV12-3 or TRBV12-4 and TRBJ1-6, with unresolved D. The V gene lost 5 bases and the J gene lost 7 bases, with 6 bases spanning the gap. CDR3 length: 12 residues. As DNA, the CDR3 is TGTGCCAGCAGTCACCAGAATTCACCCCTCCACTTT. Translating gives CASSHQNSPLHF.

This clonotype was observed many times. This chain connects TRBV7-6 to TRBJ1-4; 7 bases fit TRBD1. The germline V gene encodes CDR1 SGHVS and CDR2 FNYEAQ. V shed 5 bases and J 3 bases; nucleotides not matched to a gene: 9. This CDR3 has 16 amino acids. CDR3 sequence: CASSLGSGTANEKLFF. The DNA of the CDR3 is TGTGCCAGCAGCCTAGGATCCGGGACAGCTAATGAAAAACTGTTTTTT.

The gene calls are TRBV6-2 or TRBV6-3 and TRBJ2-7; 10 bases map to TRBD1. Germline CDR1 and CDR2: MNHEY and SVGEGT. Unmatched junction bases numbered 7, after V lost 6 bases and J lost 2 bases. The CDR3 has 15 residues. CDR3 amino acids: CASSPDRGIAYEQYF. The CDR3 DNA sequence: TGTGCCAGCAGCCCGGACAGGGGGATCGCCTACGAGCAGTACTTC.

This clonotype has more than one count but fewer than ten. J is TRBJ2-7 and V is TRBV7-9; 8 nucleotides line up with TRBD2. This CDR3 has 16 residues. V lost 6 bases, J lost 6 bases, and 16 bases stayed unmatched. The germline V gene encodes CDR1 SEHNR and CDR2 FQNEAQ (reference sequence). DNA of the CDR3: TGTGCCAGCAGGAGAGGCGCGGGGGGCGCCGGGTCCGAGCAGTACTTC. Protein: CASRRGAGGAGSEQYF.

This clonotype was observed at least ten times. The J gene is TRBJ1-2, the V gene TRBV7-9; no clear D gene. V gave up 5 bases and J gave up 1 base, with 8 bases separating them. This CDR3 is built from 13 residues. CDR1 is SEHNR, CDR2 FQNEAQ, per germline (reference sequence). The CDR3 spells CASSLTDNYGYTF. The DNA of the CDR3 is TGTGCCAGCAGCCTTACGGATAACTATGGCTACACCTTC.

The V call is TRBV6-1, the J call TRBJ1-4, with D unresolved. Germline CDR1 reads MNHNS; CDR2 reads SASEGT. Trimming pared 9 bases from V and 5 bases from J, leaving 19 bases between. CDR3 length equals 15 residues. The CDR3 loop reads CASRASRISNEKLFF. In DNA, the CDR3 is TGTGCCAGTAGGGCCTCACGGATTTCAAATGAAAAACTGTTTTTT.

This clonotype was observed at least ten times. The chain has TRBV7-3 and TRBJ2-3, with TRBD2 identical over 8 bases. The CDR3 is 13 residues long. Unmatched junction bases numbered 2, after V lost 3 bases and J lost 6 bases. Germline-derived CDR1 and CDR2 are SGHTA and FQGTGA. The CDR3: CASSFGGADTQYF. In DNA form, the CDR3 reads TGTGCCAGCAGCTTCGGGGGGGCGGATACGCAGTATTTT.

This clonotype was seen a few times. J is TRBJ2-7 and V is TRBV20-1; 9 nucleotides agree with TRBD1. The germline CDR1 and CDR2 sequences are DFQATT and SNEGSKA (reference sequence). The CDR3 is 14 amino acids. The V segment lost 0 bases and the J segment 3 bases; nucleotides outside the gene matches: 3. The CDR3 DNA is TGCAGTGCTAGAGATCCGACAGGGGGCTACGAGCAGTACTTC. This translates into CSARDPTGGYEQYF.

This chain links TRBV6-2 or TRBV6-3 with TRBJ2-1; D is undetermined. Between the trimmed V and J ends, which lost 8 bases and 2 bases, there was a span of 13 bases. The CDR3 covers 14 residues. In germline, CDR1 is MNHEY, CDR2 SVGEGT. The CDR3 DNA follows: TGTGCCAGCCACCGGCATCGAGCCTACAATGAGCAGTTCTTC. It is translated as CASHRHRAYNEQFF.

This clonotype was recorded a few times. The genes are TRBV4-3 and TRBJ2-2; 9 bases agree with TRBD2. CDR1 is LGHNA and CDR2 is YSLEER in the germline V gene. This CDR3 has 17 amino acids. V was clipped by 1 base and J by 6 bases; unmatched bases: 9. CDR3 nucleotide sequence: TGCGCCAGCAGCCAAGCCGGGCGGGGGGGCCGGTCCGGGGAGCTGTTTTTT. Translation gives CASSQAGRGGRSGELFF.

This clonotype was detected only a few times. The rearrangement joins TRBV9 to TRBJ2-5, with 7 bases fitting TRBD1. The CDR3 has 14 residues. Losses at the gene ends were 4 bases for V and 1 base for J; bases not matched to a gene: 4. Per the germline V gene, CDR1 is SGDLS and CDR2 is YYNGEE. CDR3 sequence (DNA): TGTGCCAGCAGCATTGGGACAGTCCAAGAGACCCAGTACTTC. Its protein product is CASSIGTVQETQYF.

The chain links TRBV7-7 to TRBJ2-1; no clear D. V was shortened by 2 bases and J by 4 bases, with 6 bases between the two germline ends. CDR1 is SSHAT and CDR2 is FNYEAQ in the germline V gene (reference sequence). The CDR3 spans 13 residues. DNA of the CDR3: TGTGCCAGCAGCTTACAGATATACAATGAGCAGTTCTTC. Residues: CASSLQIYNEQFF.

This clonotype has more than one count but fewer than ten. The chain has TRBV3-1 and TRBJ2-1; D gene uncertain. The V gene's germline CDR1 is LGHDT and CDR2 YNNKEL (reference sequence). V gave up 0 bases and J gave up 15 bases, with 15 bases separating them. The CDR3 is 13 residues long. CDR3 in DNA: TGTGCCAGCAGCCAAGACCGTTTGGGCTCTCTGTTCTTC. It translates to CASSQDRLGSLFF.

The sample holds a few counts of this clonotype. J is TRBJ2-5 and V is TRBV10-3; the D is unclear. Germline V gene lookup returns CDR1 ENHRY and CDR2 SYGVKD. The CDR3 runs 13 residues. Trimming removed 5 bases at V and 5 bases at J, with 12 bases between. The chain's CDR3 is CAISPASKETQYF. The CDR3 coding sequence is TGTGCCATCAGTCCAGCGTCGAAGGAGACCCAGTACTTC.

This clonotype showed up just a few times. The chain is built from TRBV5-1 and TRBJ2-7, with a tentative D call TRBD1 (6 bases). The V end lost 4 bases, the J end lost 3 bases, and 11 bases lay between the germline ends. CDR1 SGHRS and CDR2 YFSETQ come from the germline V gene. This CDR3 is built from 13 residues. The CDR3 DNA is TGCGCCAGCAGCAAGGGGGTCCGCTACGAGCAGTACTTC. Translated, it gives CASSKGVRYEQYF. Full variable domain (remainder filled in from reference TRBV5-1 and TRBJ2-7): KAGVTQTPRYLIKTRGQQVTLSCSPISGHRSVSWYQQTPGQGLQFLFEYFSETQRNKGNFPGRFSGRQFSNSRSEMNVSTLELGDSALYLCASSKGVRYEQYFGPGTRLTVT.

This clonotype was observed a handful of times. This chain uses TRBV9 with TRBJ2-1, with unresolved D. CDR1 SGDLS and CDR2 YYNGEE come from the germline V gene. With 0 bases removed from V and 8 bases from J, the gap between germline ends came to 15 bases. This CDR3 contains 15 residues. As DNA, the CDR3 is TGTGCCAGCAGCGTAGAGGTCTACTCTGAGGATGAGCAGTTCTTC. Translating gives CASSVEVYSEDEQFF.

The sample holds a few counts of this clonotype. V usage is TRBV16 and J usage is TRBJ1-3, with D maybe TRBD1 (6 bases). The V and J ends lost 3 bases and 10 bases respectively, with 16 bases between them. The CDR3 extends over 14 amino acids. Per the germline V gene, CDR1 is KGHSY and CDR2 is FQNENV. The chain's CDR3 is CASSQDSLVSTIYF. The CDR3 DNA reads as TGTGCCAGCAGCCAGGACAGCCTCGTTTCGACCATATATTTT.

The sample holds a few counts of this clonotype. The CDR3 sequence: CASSYSTHTDTQYF. The CDR3 bases are TGTGCCAGCAGTTACTCGACACACACAGATACGCAGTATTTT. J is TRBJ2-3 and V is TRBV6-5; D uncertain. The CDR3 is made up of 14 amino acids. Germline values: CDR1 MNHEY, CDR2 SVGAGI. V was cut by 0 bases and J by 2 bases, with 6 bases left in between.